These T cell receptor beta chains were read from a single sample in a study of blood T cell repertoires in COVID-19. Measured with immunoSEQ multiplex PCR; TCRdb has only the in-frame clones, and not every one. Among fewer than 80,000 clones, roughly 90% were seen once, and the ten largest hold about 21%. Sequenced material: peripheral blood. The source is a woman in her fifties or sixties with active or convalescent COVID-19. CDR3s include the opening cysteine and the closing phenylalanine or tryptophan. The order of the fields is clone size, J gene, V gene, D gene, CDR3 DNA, CDR3 protein. A D gene is named only where the DNA matches it firmly. Some rows mark clone size as missing; the rest say once, few, many or name a class of expanded clone.

>NA|TRBJ1-2|TRBV6-5|NA
TGTGCCAGCAGCCTGAGCATTTACGGCTACACCTTC
CASSLSIYGYTF
>NA|TRBJ1-1|TRBV2|NA
TGTGCCAGCAGTGAATGTGTGCCGGAGTGTGAGGCTTTCTTT
CASSECVPECEAFF
>NA|TRBJ1-4|TRBV7-6|NA
TGTGCCAGCAGCTTAGCACTGGACAGTAGAGCAACTAATGAAAAACTGTTTTTT
CASSLALDSRATNEKLFF
>NA|TRBJ1-6|TRBV6-2/TRBV6-3|TRBD1
TGTGCCAGCAGTCGATACGGGACAGCTAATTCACCCCTCCACTTT
CASSRYGTANSPLHF
>NA|TRBJ1-2|TRBV27|NA
TGTGCCAGCAGTTTATACGGGTCAGGGGTCTATGGCTACACCTTC
CASSLYGSGVYGYTF
>NA|TRBJ1-1|TRBV5-1|NA
TGCGCCAGCAGCGGGAGGGACATGACCTCAGAGAACACTGAAGCTTTCTTT
CASSGRDMTSENTEAFF
>NA|TRBJ2-7|TRBV24-1|TRBD2
TGTGCCACCAGTGAATCCGGGACTAGCCTATGCGAGCAGTACTTC
CATSESGTSLCEQYF
>NA|TRBJ2-5|TRBV5-1|TRBD1
TGCGCCAGCAGCCCCCCAGGGACAGAACAAGAGACCCAGTACTTC
CASSPPGTEQETQYF
>NA|TRBJ2-2|TRBV5-1|NA
TGCGCCAGCAGCTTGGCCCTAAACACCGGGGAGCTGTTTTTT
CASSLALNTGELFF
>NA|TRBJ1-6|TRBV14|NA
TGTGCCAGCAGCCAGGAGCGTTCACCCCTCCACTTT
CASSQERSPLHF
>NA|TRBJ1-2|TRBV4-1|TRBD1
TGCGCCAGCAGTTGGGCCGGGACAGGGGGAGCCGGCTACACCTTC
CASSWAGTGGAGYTF
>NA|TRBJ1-2|TRBV3-1/TRBV3-2|NA
TGTGCCAGCAGCCCCTTTGAGACCGGTCTAGCGCTCTATGGCTACACCTTC
CASSPFETGLALYGYTF
>NA|TRBJ1-1|TRBV11-3|NA
TGTGCCAGCAGGGGGAGAAGAACTGAAGCTTTCTTT
CASRGRRTEAFF
>NA|TRBJ2-5|TRBV7-7|TRBD1
TGTGCTAGCAGCCGGGACAGGGCGGAGACCCAGTACTTC
CASSRDRAETQYF
>NA|TRBJ2-2|TRBV14|TRBD2
TGTGCCAGCAGCCAAGATCCCCCGGGACTAGCGGGATCTCTAAACACCGGGGAGCTGTTTTTT
CASSQDPPGLAGSLNTGELFF
>NA|TRBJ2-5|TRBV4-1|TRBD2
TGCGCCAGCAGCCAAAAAAGAGGGACTAGCGGGCAAGAGACCCAGTACTTC
CASSQKRGTSGQETQYF
>NA|TRBJ2-3|TRBV7-2|NA
TGTGCCATCAACACCCCGTACCGCACAGATACGCAGTATTTT
CAINTPYRTDTQYF
>NA|TRBJ2-2|TRBV29-1|TRBD2
TGCAGCGTTGATACTAGCGGGGGGAACACCGGGGAGCTGTTTTTT
CSVDTSGGNTGELFF
>once|TRBJ2-5|TRBV7-2|NA
TGTGCCAGCAGCTTAGGAGGGCGGGTGGAGACCCAGTACTTC
CASSLGGRVETQYF
>once|TRBJ2-3|TRBV2|NA
TGTGCCAGCAGTGAAGCTAGATACACAGATACGCAGTATTTT
CASSEARYTDTQYF
>NA|TRBJ2-1|TRBV5-4|TRBD2
TGTGCCAGCAGCCCCGGGACTAGACGCGATGAGCAGTTCTTC
CASSPGTRRDEQFF
>NA|TRBJ1-1|TRBV2|NA
TGTGCCAGCAGTGGAGACAGCTCCACCACTGAAGCTTTCTTT
CASSGDSSTTEAFF
>NA|TRBJ2-1|TRBV6-5|NA
TGTGCCAGCAGTTACTCGAGCAACAATGAGCAGTTCTTC
CASSYSSNNEQFF
>few|TRBJ1-2|TRBV9|TRBD1
TGTGCCAGCAGCGGGGGGACAGGCCTATATGGCTACACCTTC
CASSGGTGLYGYTF
>once|TRBJ2-7|TRBV19|TRBD1
TGTGCCAGTAGTCGGGACAGCTCCTACGAGCAGTACTTC
CASSRDSSYEQYF
>NA|TRBJ1-5|TRBV5-6|NA
TGTGCCAGCAGTGACGGGGGCAATCAGCCCCAGCATTTT
CASSDGGNQPQHF
>once|TRBJ1-2|TRBV19|NA
TGTGCCAGTAGTATAGGAACAGCTGGCTACACCTTC
CASSIGTAGYTF
>NA|TRBJ2-7|TRBV27|NA
TGTGCCAGCAGTTCTCCTCGACTAGTAGGTACCTACGAGCAGTACTTC
CASSSPRLVGTYEQYF
>NA|TRBJ2-7|TRBV7-8|NA
TGTGCCAGCAGCCCCACTTCCGGGGGACACGAGCAGTACTTC
CASSPTSGGHEQYF
>NA|TRBJ1-5|TRBV6-1|TRBD1
TGTGCCAGCAGTGAACTGGGACAGGGTCGCAATCAGCCCCAGCATTTT
CASSELGQGRNQPQHF
>NA|TRBJ2-7|TRBV5-4|TRBD2
TGTGCCAGCAGTTTTAGCGGGAGAAGCGACTACGAGCAGTACTTC
CASSFSGRSDYEQYF
>NA|TRBJ2-1|TRBV19|NA
TGTGCCAGTACCCCCCGCGGGCGGTTCTCCTACAATGAGCAGTTCTTC
CASTPRGRFSYNEQFF
>NA|TRBJ2-1|TRBV29-1|TRBD1
TGCAGCGTTTTCTCACCTTGGTGGACAGGGGGTTTGGATGAGCAGTTCTTC
CSVFSPWWTGGLDEQFF
>NA|TRBJ1-2|TRBV20-1|NA
TGCAGTGCTAGTCCCAGCCAGGACACCTTC
CSASPSQDTF
>NA|TRBJ2-1|TRBV6-5|TRBD2
TGTGCCAGCAGTCCGACTAGCGGGAGGACCAATGAGCAGTTCTTC
CASSPTSGRTNEQFF
>NA|TRBJ2-7|TRBV5-1|TRBD2
TGCGCCAGCAGCTTGACTAGCGGGAGTCAAGAGCAGTACTTC
CASSLTSGSQEQYF
>NA|TRBJ1-1|TRBV7-6|TRBD1
TGTGCCAGCAGCTTGGACAGGGGGACTGAAGCTTTCTTT
CASSLDRGTEAFF
>NA|TRBJ1-6|TRBV6-6|NA
TGTGCCAGCAGTCTCCGAAAGACAGCTTATCGTGATTCACCCCTCCACTTT
CASSLRKTAYRDSPLHF
>NA|TRBJ1-1|TRBV9|TRBD1
TGTGCCAGCAGCGTAGAACAGGGGTTGGGAGTGAACACTGAAGCTTTCTTT
CASSVEQGLGVNTEAFF
>NA|TRBJ2-4|TRBV5-1|NA
TGCGCCAGCAGCCTAGGGACGGGGAGCGGGGCCAAAAACATTCAGTACTTC
CASSLGTGSGAKNIQYF
>NA|TRBJ1-1|TRBV12-5|TRBD1
TGTGCTAGCCGAGGGGGACAGAGGAACACTGAAGCTTTCTTT
CASRGGQRNTEAFF
>NA|TRBJ1-1|TRBV27|NA
TGTGCCAGCAGTCTACTTACCGAAGGGAGAGGAACTGAAGCTTTCTTT
CASSLLTEGRGTEAFF
>once|TRBJ2-7|TRBV5-4|NA
TGTGCCAGCAGCGTGACGGGTTACGAGCAGTACTTC
CASSVTGYEQYF
>few|TRBJ2-3|TRBV30|NA
TGTGCCTGGAGTCGGGAAGCGGATACGCAGTATTTT
CAWSREADTQYF
>NA|TRBJ2-7|TRBV7-9|NA
TGTGCCAGCAGCTATCAGGCCTACGAGCAGTACTTC
CASSYQAYEQYF
>NA|TRBJ2-7|TRBV6-5|TRBD1
TGTGCCAGCAGGGGGTACTCCGGGACAGGGAACGAGCAGTACTTC
CASRGYSGTGNEQYF
>NA|TRBJ1-2|TRBV10-3|TRBD1
TGTGCCAGCGTGGACAGGGCGGCTGGCTACACCTTC
CASVDRAAGYTF
>NA|TRBJ2-1|TRBV7-8|NA
TGTGCCAGCAGCTCCCGAGAGGGCAACAATGAGCAGTTCTTC
CASSSREGNNEQFF
>NA|TRBJ2-3|TRBV15|TRBD1
TGTGCCACCAGCAGTGCCCGGGACAGGGCCATAGATACGCAGTATTTT
CATSSARDRAIDTQYF
>NA|TRBJ1-2|TRBV29-1|TRBD1
TGCAGCGTTGAAGGAGGGACAGGGGTGCCTAACTATGGCTACACCTTC
CSVEGGTGVPNYGYTF
>once|TRBJ2-5|TRBV24-1|TRBD1
TGTGCCACCAGTGATCCCGGGACAGGGACGACCCAGTACTTC
CATSDPGTGTTQYF
>NA|TRBJ1-6|TRBV5-4|TRBD1
TGTGCCAGCAGCTTGGCTGACAGGGGGAAATCACCCCTCCACTTT
CASSLADRGKSPLHF
>NA|TRBJ2-2|TRBV7-6|TRBD1
TGTGCCAGCAGCTTAGGAGGGACAGGGTACATCTTGAACACCGGGGAGCTGTTTTTT
CASSLGGTGYILNTGELFF
>NA|TRBJ2-3|TRBV9|NA
TGTGCCAGCAGCGGGGGAGGAACTAGCACAGATACGCAGTATTTT
CASSGGGTSTDTQYF
>few|TRBJ1-5|TRBV10-1|NA
TGCGCCAGCAGCAGGGGGCCCCAGCATTTT
CASSRGPQHF